The 27 T cell receptor beta chains presented below share a single source sample, sequenced in a study of technical replicates of blood from a handful of donors. This table comes from immunoSEQ multiplex PCR, and its TCRdb copy is limited to in-frame clones, with some not included. The table has some 69,000 clones, over 75% seen once; the top ten hold about 4.5%. The sequenced sample consisted of PBMCs. The origin of the receptors is a human donor in good health. Some clones in this sample may be carry-over from other donors' samples.

V usage is TRBV9 and J usage is TRBJ2-7; D possibly corresponds to TRBD2 (7 bases). Germline V lookup: CDR1 SGDLS, CDR2 YYNGEE. Trimming removed 0 bases at V and 1 base at J, with 11 bases between. The CDR3 covers 15 residues. DNA of the CDR3: TGTGCCAGCAGCGTAGCGGCGGGGGCGTCCTACGAGCAGTACTTC. Translated: CASSVAAGASYEQYF.

The J gene is TRBJ2-7, the V gene TRBV7-9; D is perhaps TRBD1 (6 bases). This CDR3 region has 13 residues. Per germline, CDR1 SEHNR and CDR2 FQNEAQ (reference sequence). With 4 bases removed from V and 3 bases from J, the gap between germline ends came to 10 bases. The CDR3 protein is CASSSRTDYEQYF. The CDR3 coding sequence is TGTGCCAGCAGCTCGCGGACAGACTACGAGCAGTACTTC.

This sequence joins TRBV25-1 and TRBJ1-2, with 7 bases aligning to TRBD1. J was trimmed by 8 bases and V by 2 bases; bases with no gene match: 8. The CDR3 consists of 14 residues. CDR1 is MGHDK, CDR2 SYGVNS, per germline. The CDR3 loop reads CASSEPDRARGYTF. The CDR3 coding sequence is TGTGCCAGCAGTGAACCAGACAGGGCGCGGGGCTACACCTTC.

CDR3 coding DNA: TGTGCCAGCAGCAAAGCGAGCGGGACTAGCGGTTTCACAGATACGCAGTATTTT. Encoded protein: CASSKASGTSGFTDTQYF. This rearrangement joins TRBV21-1 to TRBJ2-3; TRBD2 reflects the table's D call only, with no check against the DNA. TRBV21-1 is shown as a pseudogene. The CDR3 runs to 18 residues.

The chain carries TRBV19 and TRBJ1-5; TRBD1 matches 7 bases. The CDR3 has 14 amino acids. Trimming at V came to 5 bases and at J to 4 bases, leaving 5 bases not matched to a gene. CDR1 is LNHDA and CDR2 is SQIVND in the germline V gene (reference sequence). The CDR3 is CASSDRDWNQPQHF. CDR3 sequence (DNA): TGTGCCAGTAGTGACAGGGATTGGAATCAGCCCCAGCATTTT.

The genes are TRBV18 and TRBJ2-2; 11 bases line up with TRBD2. After removal of 4 bases from V and 3 bases from J, the junction contained 1 base not matched to a gene. CDR1 is KGHSH and CDR2 is LQKENI in the germline V gene. This CDR3 is built from 15 residues. CDR3 protein: CASSLGLADTGELFF. For the CDR3, the DNA is TGTGCCAGCTCACTGGGACTAGCGGACACCGGGGAGCTGTTTTTT.

J is TRBJ1-5 and V is TRBV2, with a possible D match to TRBD1 (5 bases). The germline V and J ends were trimmed by 1 base and 2 bases, with 6 bases remaining between them. The germline gives CDR1 SNHLY, CDR2 FYNNEI. CDR3 length: 14 amino acids. The CDR3: CASSEETGNQPQHF. CDR3 in DNA: TGTGCCAGCAGTGAAGAGACAGGCAATCAGCCCCAGCATTTT.

The V call is TRBV29-1, the J call TRBJ2-7, with 7 bases lining up with TRBD1. Germline V gives CDR1 SQVTM, CDR2 ANQGSEA. CDR3 length equals 14 residues. After removal of 1 base from V and 1 base from J, the junction contained 4 bases not matched to a gene. This chain's CDR3 is CSVEGQGESYEQYF. DNA of the CDR3: TGCAGCGTTGAAGGACAGGGCGAATCCTACGAGCAGTACTTC.

The chain has TRBV28 and TRBJ2-7, with a tentative D call TRBD2 (5 bases). Trimming left V 6 bases short and J 1 base short, with 22 bases between. The CDR3 runs 17 residues. Germline V gene lookup returns CDR1 MDHEN and CDR2 SYDVKM. The CDR3 here is CASSTPGAPGSSYEQYF. For the CDR3, the DNA is TGTGCCAGCAGCACCCCGGGCGCCCCGGGATCTTCCTACGAGCAGTACTTC.

The chain is built from TRBV7-6 and TRBJ2-3, with D perhaps TRBD2 (7 bases). Germline V gene sequence: CDR1 SGHVS, CDR2 FNYEAQ. The germline V and J ends were trimmed by 1 base and 3 bases, with 23 bases remaining between them. The length of the CDR3 is 19 residues. In DNA, the CDR3 is TGTGCCAGCAGCTTAGGGGGGGGCACTACTAGGTTCTGGACAGATACGCAGTATTTT. This translates into CASSLGGGTTRFWTDTQYF.

The genes are TRBV7-3 and TRBJ2-1, with TRBD1 matching 8 bases. V shed 6 bases and J 7 bases; nucleotides not matched to a gene: 5. The length of the CDR3 is 13 residues. CDR1 and CDR2 (germline): SGHTA, FQGTGA. The CDR3 reads CASSGTGGNEQFF. CDR3 sequence (DNA): TGTGCCAGCAGTGGGACAGGAGGGAATGAGCAGTTCTTC.

This chain joins TRBV2 and TRBJ2-2, with TRBD1 identical over 8 bases. Trimming took 4 bases from V and 0 from J; bases not matched to a gene: 4. CDR1 and CDR2 (germline): SNHLY, FYNNEI. The CDR3 loop spans 16 amino acids. The CDR3 reads CASSVQTGANTGELFF. CDR3 coding DNA: TGTGCCAGCAGTGTACAGACAGGGGCGAACACCGGGGAGCTGTTTTTT.

The genes are TRBV29-1 and TRBJ2-6, with TRBD1 matching 12 bases. The germline V gene encodes CDR1 SQVTM and CDR2 ANQGSEA. V lost 7 bases, J lost 2 bases, and 9 bases stayed unmatched. The CDR3 consists of 17 residues. The CDR3, as DNA: TGCAGCGCTGACACCGGGACAGGGGGCCCTGGGGCCAACGTCCTGACTTTC. Translated, it gives CSADTGTGGPGANVLTF.

The rearrangement uses TRBV2 and TRBJ2-1; TRBD2 agrees at 10 bases. The CDR3 runs to 17 residues. CDR1 is SNHLY and CDR2 is FYNNEI in the germline V gene. With V trimmed by 2 bases and J by 10 bases, 14 bases remained unmatched. The CDR3 reads CASSESPLSGRRGEQFF. In DNA form, the CDR3 reads TGTGCCAGCAGTGAATCACCCCTTAGCGGGAGGAGGGGCGAGCAGTTCTTC.

There are a few counts of this clone. The chain combines TRBV5-1 with TRBJ1-2, with 10 positions matching TRBD1. The CDR3 length is 17 residues. With V trimmed by 3 bases and J by 8 bases, 16 bases remained unmatched. CDR1 and CDR2 from the germline V gene are SGHRS and YFSETQ. The CDR3: CASSSVLTGGSHGGYTF. The CDR3 DNA reads TGCGCCAGCAGCTCCGTTCTGACAGGGGGCTCACACGGGGGCTACACCTTC.

The chain combines TRBV9 with TRBJ1-2; D remains ambiguous. This CDR3 is built from 12 residues. Germline-derived CDR1 and CDR2 are SGDLS and YYNGEE. V was trimmed by 2 bases and J by 4 bases, leaving 6 bases between them. CDR3 sequence reads: CASSVGSYGYTF. CDR3 nucleotides: TGTGCCAGCAGCGTCGGTTCCTATGGCTACACCTTC.

V gene TRBV5-6 combines with J gene TRBJ2-7; unclear D gene. V was clipped by 0 bases and J by 0 bases, with 4 bases between them. Germline CDR1 SGHDT, CDR2 YYEEEE. CDR3 length: 13 residues. The CDR3 region has the DNA TGTGCCAGCAGCTTGGGAGCCTCCTACGAGCAGTACTTC. Protein sequence: CASSLGASYEQYF. Supplemented by reference TRBV5-6 and TRBJ2-7, the full variable domain reads DAGVTQSPTHLIKTRGQQVTLRCSPKSGHDTVSWYQQALGQGPQFIFQYYEEEERQRGNFPDRFSGHQFPNYSSELNVNALLLGDSALYLCASSLGASYEQYFGPGTRLTVT.

The chain combines TRBV7-3 with TRBJ2-7; 10 bases match TRBD1. The V segment lost 5 bases and the J segment 4 bases; nucleotides outside the gene matches: 5. The CDR3 consists of 14 residues. CDR1 is SGHTA and CDR2 is FQGTGA in the germline V gene. CDR3 residues: CASSEGQGIYEQYF. CDR3 in DNA: TGTGCCAGCAGCGAGGGACAGGGGATATACGAGCAGTACTTC. The variable domain in full, with the rest retrieved from reference TRBV7-3 and TRBJ2-7, is GAGVSQTPSNKVTEKGKYVELRCDPISGHTALYWYRQSLGQGPEFLIYFQGTGAADDSGLPNDRFFAVRPEGSVSTLKIQRTERGDSAVYLCASSEGQGIYEQYFGPGTRLTVT.

V gene TRBV7-9 combines with J gene TRBJ2-5; the match to TRBD2 covers 7 bases. With V trimmed by 5 bases and J by 7 bases, 10 bases remained unmatched. This CDR3 region has 14 residues. In germline, CDR1 is SEHNR, CDR2 FQNEAQ (reference sequence). The chain's CDR3 is CASSLSGPQGTQYF. In DNA, the CDR3 is TGTGCCAGCAGCCTTAGCGGGCCCCAGGGGACCCAGTACTTC.

This clone was observed a handful of times. This chain uses TRBV18 with TRBJ2-3, with unresolved D. The CDR3 covers 14 residues. Germline CDR1 reads KGHSH; CDR2 reads LQKENI. The V gene lost 4 bases and the J gene lost 6 bases, with 14 bases spanning the gap. CDR3 bases: TGTGCCAGCTCACGACCTCCAGGTCAGGATACGCAGTATTTT. It translates to CASSRPPGQDTQYF.

The V gene is TRBV5-1, the J gene TRBJ1-1; the D is unclear. V lost 3 bases and J 0 bases, leaving 18 bases between the germline ends. CDR1 is SGHRS and CDR2 is YFSETQ in the germline V gene. CDR3 length: 17 residues. The DNA for the CDR3 is TGCGCCAGCAGCTCCGGACGGTCTACGGGGTTGAACACTGAAGCTTTCTTT. This codes for CASSSGRSTGLNTEAFF.

The rearrangement uses TRBV2 and TRBJ2-2, with D maybe TRBD1 (6 bases). This CDR3 comprises 14 residues. CDR1 is SNHLY, CDR2 FYNNEI, per germline. The ends were cut back, 6 bases at V and 3 bases at J, with 11 bases in the middle. The CDR3 DNA is TGTGCCAGCAGCGCAAACAGGGACACCGGGGAGCTGTTTTTT. Its translation is CASSANRDTGELFF.

The chain recombines TRBV4-1 with TRBJ2-2; 12 nucleotides align to TRBD2. Germline trimming cut 0 bases from V and 6 bases from J; bases unmatched to any gene: 8. The CDR3 consists of 18 residues. The V gene's germline CDR1 is MGHRA and CDR2 YSYEKL. DNA of the CDR3: TGCGCCAGCAGCCAAGAAGGACTAGCGGGGTTTAGCGCCGGGGAGCTGTTTTTT. Residues: CASSQEGLAGFSAGELFF.

The chain uses TRBV7-3 and TRBJ2-3, with D tentatively TRBD2 (6 bases). CDR3 length: 17 amino acids. Per germline, CDR1 SGHTA and CDR2 FQGTGA. Deletions cut 0 bases from V and 6 bases from J, with 19 bases between. CDR3 loop: CASSLTSPGSLIDTQYF. DNA of the CDR3: TGTGCCAGCAGCTTAACATCCCCCGGGAGCCTCATCGATACGCAGTATTTT.

This clone was counted a few times. The genes are TRBV29-1 and TRBJ1-1; D ambiguous. Germline V gives CDR1 SQVTM, CDR2 ANQGSEA. V was clipped by 5 bases and J by 1 base, with 8 bases between them. The CDR3 is 12 residues long. DNA of the CDR3: TGCAGCGTTCCCCCCTCGAACACTGAAGCTTTCTTT. This gives the protein CSVPPSNTEAFF.

The chain has TRBV7-2 and TRBJ2-1; TRBD2 agrees at 7 bases. Germline CDR1 SGHTA, CDR2 FQGNSA. V gave up 5 bases and J gave up 0 bases; unmatched junction bases: 10. The CDR3 is 17 residues long. CDR3 nucleotides: TGTGCCAGCAGCCCCCGGGCGGGAGTGTTCTCCTACAATGAGCAGTTCTTC. This gives the protein CASSPRAGVFSYNEQFF.

In its sample, this clone was seen once. The rearrangement joins TRBV27 to TRBJ2-4, with 9 bases fitting TRBD1. The CDR3 runs 14 residues. CDR1 is MNHEY, CDR2 SMNVEV, per germline (reference sequence). Trimming took 5 bases from V and 7 from J; bases not matched to a gene: 6. In DNA, the CDR3 is TGTGCCAGCAGTATTTCGGACAGGGGCAACATTCAGTACTTC. It translates to CASSISDRGNIQYF.